This TCR beta chain was sequenced for a study of cytomegalovirus exposure and HLA in healthy donors. Study outcomes and limitations: In an earlier analysis, about 90% or about 30%: the productive usage of most TCR beta V segments. Exclusion applied to some V segments, including TRBV6-2 and TRBV6-3, as they were indistinguishable. In a later analysis, compared with equally common non-associated chains, HLA-associated beta chains were more expanded.

This PCR relied on a set of 60 Vbeta primers and 13 Jbeta primers. Profiling relied on immunoSEQ multiplex PCR, and the TCRdb table lists in-frame clones only, not all of them. The sample has 150,000 or so clones; roughly four fifths are singletons. Remarks on this clone: Its specificity is unknown.

This CDR3 contains 15 residues. The V gene's germline CDR1 is SGHRS and CDR2 YFSETQ. The V end lost 2 bases, the J end lost 5 bases, and 16 bases lay between the germline ends. The rearrangement links TRBV5-1 to TRBJ1-2; possible D gene TRBD1, 5 bases. This sequence originates from a man in his fifties in good health and CMV-seropositive. The sample was PBMCs. In DNA form, the CDR3 reads TGCGCCAGCAGCTTATACAGGAGAATGGAATATGGCTACACCTTC. Protein sequence: CASSLYRRMEYGYTF.